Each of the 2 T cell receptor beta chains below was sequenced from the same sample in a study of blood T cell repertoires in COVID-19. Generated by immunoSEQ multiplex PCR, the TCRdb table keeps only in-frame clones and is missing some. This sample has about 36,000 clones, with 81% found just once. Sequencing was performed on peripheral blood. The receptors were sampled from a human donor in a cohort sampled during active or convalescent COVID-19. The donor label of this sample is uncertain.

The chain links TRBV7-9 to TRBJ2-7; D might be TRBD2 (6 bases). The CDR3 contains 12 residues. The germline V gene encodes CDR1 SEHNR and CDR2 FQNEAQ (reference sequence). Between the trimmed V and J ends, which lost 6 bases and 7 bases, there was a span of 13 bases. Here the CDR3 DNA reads TGTGCCAGCAGACCCATAGCGGTAGAGCAGTACTTC. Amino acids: CASRPIAVEQYF.

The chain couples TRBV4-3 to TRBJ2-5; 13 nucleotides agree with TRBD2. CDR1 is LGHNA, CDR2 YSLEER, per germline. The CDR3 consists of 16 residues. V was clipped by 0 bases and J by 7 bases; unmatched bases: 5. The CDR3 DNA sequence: TGCGCCAGCAGCCAAGAGACTAGCGGGAGGAGAGTGACCCAGTACTTC. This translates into CASSQETSGRRVTQYF.